The 27 T cell receptor beta chains reported below all come from one sample, sequenced in a study of OX40 agonist ivuxolimab in advanced cancers. The assay was immunoSEQ multiplex PCR, and TCRdb's table has in-frame clones only and misses some. The sample has about 32,000 clones, roughly nine tenths seen once; the top ten hold roughly 28%. Sequencing used CD4+ or CD8+ T cells sorted from blood, obtained in a trial of the OX40 agonist ivuxolimab. All receptors come from an adult with an advanced solid tumor such as melanoma, head and neck, liver or kidney cancer.

V usage is TRBV5-6 and J usage is TRBJ2-7, with D perhaps assigned TRBD1 or TRBD2 (5 bases each). The CDR3 loop spans 12 amino acids. In germline, CDR1 is SGHDT, CDR2 YYEEEE. Trimming pared 0 bases from V and 7 bases from J, leaving 8 bases between. The CDR3 sequence: CASSLGWGEQYF. The CDR3 nucleotides read TGTGCCAGCAGCTTGGGCTGGGGGGAGCAGTACTTC.

The chain links TRBV27 to TRBJ2-7; no clear D gene. Germline values: CDR1 MNHEY, CDR2 SMNVEV (reference sequence). The CDR3 covers 13 residues. Trimming took off 2 bases at V and 2 bases at J, with 7 bases between the two ends. As DNA, the CDR3 is TGTGCCAGCAGTTTAACCAGGACCTACGAGCAGTACTTC. Translating gives CASSLTRTYEQYF.

The gene calls are TRBV6-5 and TRBJ1-5; D gene ambiguous. With 6 bases removed from V and 2 bases from J, the gap between germline ends came to 14 bases. Germline-derived CDR1 and CDR2 are MNHEY and SVGAGI. The length of the CDR3 is 15 residues. CDR3 nucleotides: TGTGCCAGCAGGGCCAGAGGGCCTGGCAATCAGCCCCAGCATTTT. Translating it yields CASRARGPGNQPQHF.

The chain employs TRBV7-9 and TRBJ2-3; D unclear. Germline CDR1 is SEHNR and CDR2 is FQNEAQ (reference sequence). The V and J ends lost 5 bases and 2 bases respectively, with 5 bases between them. The CDR3 extends over 12 amino acids. The CDR3 is CASSQITDTQYF. DNA for the CDR3: TGTGCCAGCAGCCAAATCACAGATACGCAGTATTTT.

The chain uses TRBV6-1 and TRBJ2-3, with 8 bases aligning to TRBD1. Germline assignment: CDR1 MNHNS and CDR2 SASEGT. With 2 bases clipped from V and 4 bases from J, the junction kept 8 bases outside the gene matches. The CDR3 totals 16 residues. The CDR3 protein is CASSEKVTGDADTQYF. DNA for the CDR3: TGTGCCAGCAGTGAAAAAGTGACAGGGGACGCAGATACGCAGTATTTT.

This sequence joins TRBV15 and TRBJ2-2; D ambiguous. Germline CDR1 and CDR2: LNHNV and YYDKDF (reference sequence). V was cut by 5 bases and J by 2 bases, with 12 bases left in between. The CDR3 runs to 15 residues. The CDR3 here is CATSLPGLNTGELFF. CDR3 bases: TGTGCCACCAGCCTTCCCGGGCTCAACACCGGGGAGCTGTTTTTT.

The genes are TRBV5-8 and TRBJ1-5, with D perhaps TRBD1 (6 bases). The CDR3 covers 14 residues. Germline V gene sequence: CDR1 SGHTS, CDR2 YDEGEE. V shed 0 bases and J shed 6 bases, with 10 bases lying between them. The CDR3 nucleotides are TGTGCCAGCAGCTTGGGTCAGGGGTTTCAGCCCCAGCATTTT. Translation gives CASSLGQGFQPQHF.

This clone was seen once. A much larger clonotype is one base distant, so this may be a read error. The chain couples TRBV7-3 to TRBJ2-2, with 9 nucleotides matching TRBD2. Germline V gene sequence: CDR1 SGHTA, CDR2 FQGTGA. The CDR3 is made up of 16 amino acids. The CDR3 sequence is CASSPILAGHTGKLFF. Written as DNA, the CDR3 is TGTGCCAGCTCCCCAATACTAGCGGGCCACACCGGGAAGCTGTTTTTT.

V is TRBV7-9 and J is TRBJ2-7; D ambiguous. In germline, CDR1 is SEHNR, CDR2 FQNEAQ (reference sequence). The CDR3 consists of 13 residues. V lost 5 bases and J lost 5, with 13 bases in between. Here the CDR3 reads CASSIPTGDEQYF. The CDR3 bases are TGTGCCAGCAGCATACCGACGGGTGACGAGCAGTACTTC.

The chain combines TRBV4-1 with TRBJ1-1; D perhaps matches TRBD1 (6 bases). CDR1 is MGHRA and CDR2 is YSYEKL in the germline V gene. This CDR3 comprises 12 residues. V lost 8 bases and J lost 6, with 13 bases in between. The CDR3 DNA follows: TGCGCCAGCTCGGCAGGGGTCGCTGAAGCTTTCTTT. Its protein is CASSAGVAEAFF.

V gene TRBV20-1 combines with J gene TRBJ2-1, with D unresolved. This CDR3 is 11 amino acids long. Germline CDR1 and CDR2: DFQATT and SNEGSKA (reference sequence). V lost 4 bases and J 3 bases, leaving 4 bases between the germline ends. CDR3 loop: CSATYYNEQFF. CDR3 DNA sequence: TGCAGTGCTACGTACTACAATGAGCAGTTCTTC.

Only one count was recorded for this clone. V usage is TRBV5-6 and J usage is TRBJ2-1; 7 positions agree with TRBD1. The CDR3 covers 16 residues. Germline V gene lookup returns CDR1 SGHDT and CDR2 YYEEEE. Trimming at V came to 2 bases and at J to 2 bases, leaving 7 bases not matched to a gene. CDR3 amino acids: CASSLRPGTAYNEQFF. CDR3 bases: TGTGCCAGCAGCTTAAGGCCCGGGACAGCCTACAATGAGCAGTTCTTC.

The chain uses TRBV11-1 and TRBJ2-7; the D is unclear. Trimming removed 0 bases from V and 3 bases from J, with 9 bases in between. Germline V gene sequence: CDR1 SGHAT, CDR2 FQDESV (reference sequence). This CDR3 has 14 residues. Here the CDR3 DNA reads TGTGCCAGCAGCTTAGCAGGTTCCGGCTACGAGCAGTACTTC. It codes for CASSLAGSGYEQYF.

J is TRBJ2-7 and V is TRBV5-1; 7 bases are a match to TRBD2. This CDR3 is 15 amino acids long. From germline, CDR1 is SGHRS and CDR2 YFSETQ. V shed 1 base, J shed 1 base, and the junction held 5 bases outside the gene matches. The DNA of the CDR3 is TGCGCCAGCAGCTTGTTTGCGGGAGAATCCTACGAGCAGTACTTC. Translating it yields CASSLFAGESYEQYF.

This rearrangement joins TRBV28 to TRBJ1-5; D possibly corresponds to TRBD1 (6 bases). Deletions cut 3 bases from V and 4 bases from J, with 13 bases between. CDR1 is MDHEN, CDR2 SYDVKM, per germline. The CDR3 has 15 residues. The CDR3 reads CASSFRQGYNQPQHF. In nucleotides, the CDR3 is TGTGCCAGCAGTTTTAGGCAGGGGTATAATCAGCCCCAGCATTTT. The full variable domain, rest sourced from reference TRBV28 and TRBJ1-5, is DVKVTQSSRYLVKRTGEKVFLECVQDMDHENMFWYRQDPGLGLRLIYFSYDVKMKEKGDIPEGYSVSREKKERFSLILESASTNQTSMYLCASSFRQGYNQPQHFGDGTRLSIL.

This clone appeared a single time. This chain uses TRBV28 with TRBJ2-3, with D unclear. Trimming removed 5 bases at V and 6 bases at J, with 9 bases between. Germline CDR1 is MDHEN and CDR2 is SYDVKM. This CDR3 is built from 12 residues. In nucleotides, the CDR3 is TGTGCCAGCAGTCCTCCATTGGATACGCAGTATTTT. Protein sequence: CASSPPLDTQYF.

The gene calls are TRBV28 and TRBJ1-5, with a possible D match to TRBD1 (5 bases). The CDR3 is 15 residues long. V was pared by 5 bases and J by 2 bases, with 13 bases between. Germline CDR1 reads MDHEN; CDR2 reads SYDVKM. The CDR3 nucleotides are TGTGCCAGCAGTCCCTCAGGGATGGGCAATCAGCCCCAGCATTTT. Translated: CASSPSGMGNQPQHF. Drawing the rest from reference TRBV28 and TRBJ1-5, the complete variable domain is DVKVTQSSRYLVKRTGEKVFLECVQDMDHENMFWYRQDPGLGLRLIYFSYDVKMKEKGDIPEGYSVSREKKERFSLILESASTNQTSMYLCASSPSGMGNQPQHFGDGTRLSIL.

CDR3 sequence reads: CASSLAQGTVYEQYF. The DNA for the CDR3 is TGTGCCAGCAGCTTAGCCCAAGGGACAGTCTACGAGCAGTACTTC. This chain uses TRBV13 with TRBJ2-7, with 7 positions matching TRBD1. The CDR3 is made up of 15 amino acids. The germline V gene has CDR1 PRHDT and CDR2 FYEKMQ (reference sequence). The ends lost 1 base at V and 3 bases at J; junction bases unmatched: 6. Full variable domain (outside the CDR3, taken from reference TRBV13 and TRBJ2-7): AAGVIQSPRHLIKEKRETATLKCYPIPRHDTVYWYQQGPGQDPQFLISFYEKMQSDKGSIPDRFSAQQFSDYHSELNMSSLELGDSALYFCASSLAQGTVYEQYFGPGTRLTVT.

This clone was observed a single time. The rearrangement joins TRBV11-2 to TRBJ1-1; TRBD1 might be the D (5 bases). From germline, CDR1 is SGHAT and CDR2 FQNNGV. The CDR3 length is 14 residues. The germline V and J ends were trimmed by 6 bases and 0 bases, with 11 bases remaining between them. CDR3 loop: CASRSGGLNTEAFF. The CDR3 nucleotides read TGTGCCAGCAGATCCGGGGGATTGAACACTGAAGCTTTCTTT.

The chain couples TRBV2 to TRBJ2-3, with 8 bases lining up with TRBD1. V was clipped by 5 bases and J by 2 bases; unmatched bases: 6. The CDR3 extends over 15 amino acids. Germline CDR1 is SNHLY and CDR2 is FYNNEI. DNA of the CDR3: TGTGCCAGCAGTCACAGGGGGTATCTCACAGATACGCAGTATTTT. Amino acid sequence: CASSHRGYLTDTQYF. Full variable domain (outside the CDR3, taken from reference TRBV2 and TRBJ2-3): EPEVTQTPSHQVTQMGQEVILRCVPISNHLYFYWYRQILGQKVEFLVSFYNNEISEKSEIFDDQFSVERPDGSNFTLKIRSTKLEDSAMYFCASSHRGYLTDTQYFGPGTRLTVL.

The chain carries TRBV28 and TRBJ2-2; D is uncertain. Germline V gives CDR1 MDHEN, CDR2 SYDVKM. The CDR3 is 12 residues long. Between the trimmed V and J ends, which lost 2 bases and 6 bases, there was a span of 4 bases. In DNA form, the CDR3 reads TGTGCCAGCAGTTTAAGACCCGGGGAGCTGTTTTTT. Translating gives CASSLRPGELFF. The entire variable domain, with the rest obtained from reference TRBV28 and TRBJ2-2, is as follows: DVKVTQSSRYLVKRTGEKVFLECVQDMDHENMFWYRQDPGLGLRLIYFSYDVKMKEKGDIPEGYSVSREKKERFSLILESASTNQTSMYLCASSLRPGELFFGEGSRLTVL.

The chain carries TRBV27 and TRBJ1-5; tentatively, D is TRBD1 (6 bases). Trimming shortened V by 3 bases and J by 7 bases, and 13 bases separated the two germline ends. The CDR3 is 14 residues long. Looked up from germline, CDR1 is MNHEY and CDR2 is SMNVEV (reference sequence). CDR3 protein: CASSLAGEGQPQHF. CDR3 sequence (DNA): TGTGCCAGCAGTTTGGCAGGGGAAGGACAGCCCCAGCATTTT.

The table lists this clone with a count of one. V is TRBV5-4 and J is TRBJ2-3; D may be TRBD2 (5 bases). The CDR3 extends over 15 amino acids. Germline lookup yields CDR1 SGHNT and CDR2 YYREEE (reference sequence). Trimming removed 0 bases from V and 0 bases from J, with 8 bases in between. The CDR3 DNA sequence: TGTGCCAGCAGCTTGGTACGGGGTAGCACAGATACGCAGTATTTT. It specifies CASSLVRGSTDTQYF.

The J gene is TRBJ2-7, the V gene TRBV25-1; D is uncertain. The germline gives CDR1 MGHDK, CDR2 SYGVNS. The CDR3 consists of 12 residues. The germline V and J ends were trimmed by 3 bases and 6 bases, with 9 bases remaining between them. CDR3 bases: TGTGCCAGCAGTGATATCCCGGGCGAGCAGTACTTC. This encodes CASSDIPGEQYF.

V gene TRBV7-9 combines with J gene TRBJ1-1; the D is unclear. With 1 base removed from V and 7 bases from J, the gap between germline ends came to 10 bases. Germline V gene lookup returns CDR1 SEHNR and CDR2 FQNEAQ (reference sequence). This CDR3 has 13 amino acids. Written as DNA, the CDR3 is TGTGCCAGCAGCTTAGGCGTGGCTGTTGAAGCTTTCTTT. This sequence encodes CASSLGVAVEAFF.

The genes are TRBV13 and TRBJ1-2; perhaps TRBD1 as D (5 bases). V lost 6 bases and J 6 bases, leaving 11 bases between the germline ends. The CDR3 loop spans 12 amino acids. CDR1 is PRHDT and CDR2 is FYEKMQ in the germline V gene (reference sequence). Written as DNA, the CDR3 is TGTGCCAGCAGTCAGGGATTAGATGGCTACACCTTC. Translated, it gives CASSQGLDGYTF.

This clone has a handful of counts. The V and J genes are TRBV29-1 and TRBJ1-1; possibly TRBD1 for D (5 bases). There are 13 residues in the CDR3. V was cut by 7 bases and J by 5 bases, with 17 bases left in between. The germline CDR1 and CDR2 sequences are SQVTM and ANQGSEA. The CDR3 DNA follows: TGCAGCGCCCTGGTAGGGGCGAATACTGAAGCTTTCTTT. Protein: CSALVGANTEAFF.